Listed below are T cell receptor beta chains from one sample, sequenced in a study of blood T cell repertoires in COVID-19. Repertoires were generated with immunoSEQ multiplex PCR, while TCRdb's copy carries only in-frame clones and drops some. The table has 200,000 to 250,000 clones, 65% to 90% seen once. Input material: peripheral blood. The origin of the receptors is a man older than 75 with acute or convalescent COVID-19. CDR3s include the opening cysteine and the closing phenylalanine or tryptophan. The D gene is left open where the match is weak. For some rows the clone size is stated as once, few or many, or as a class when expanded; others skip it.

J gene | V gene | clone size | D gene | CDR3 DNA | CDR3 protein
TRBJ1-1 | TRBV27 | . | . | TGTGCCAGCAGTTTTTCAGGTGTGGCTGAAGCTTTCTTT | CASSFSGVAEAFF
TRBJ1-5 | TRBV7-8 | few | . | TGTGCCAGCAGCTTAGGTGCTGGGGCCTTCAATCAGCCCCAGCATTTT | CASSLGAGAFNQPQHF
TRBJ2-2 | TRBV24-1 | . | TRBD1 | TGTGCCACCAGTTCCCCGGGACAGGGGAACACCGGGGAGCTGTTTTTT | CATSSPGQGNTGELFF
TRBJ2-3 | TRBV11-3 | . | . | TGTGCCAGCAGCTTAGCCTTAAGCGGCACAGATACGCAGTATTTT | CASSLALSGTDTQYF
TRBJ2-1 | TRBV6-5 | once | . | TGTGCCAGCAGTTATGGCGCAGGCTACAATGAGCAGTTCTTC | CASSYGAGYNEQFF
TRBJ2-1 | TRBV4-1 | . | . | TGCGCCAGCAGCCCAGACTTTAGTAATGAGCAGTTCTTC | CASSPDFSNEQFF
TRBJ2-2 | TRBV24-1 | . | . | TGTGCCACCAGTCTTTCCGGGAACACCGGGGAGCTGTTTTTT | CATSLSGNTGELFF
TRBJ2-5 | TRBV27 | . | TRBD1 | TGTGCCAGCAGCCCCTGGCAGGACAGGGGTCAAGAGACCCAGTACTTC | CASSPWQDRGQETQYF
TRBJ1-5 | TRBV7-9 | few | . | TGTGCCAGCAGCCCCGGGACAATCAATCAGCCCCAGCATTTT | CASSPGTINQPQHF
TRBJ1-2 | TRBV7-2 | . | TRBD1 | TGTGCCAGCAGCTCCGTCGACAGGGCCGGCTACACCTTC | CASSSVDRAGYTF
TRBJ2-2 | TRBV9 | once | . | TGTGCCAGCAGCGCCTCGGCCAGCCGGGGCACCGGGGAGCTGTTTTTT | CASSASASRGTGELFF
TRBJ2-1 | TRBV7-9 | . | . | TGTGCCAGCAGCCCATGGGGGCAGGTACAGGTTTACAATGAGCAGTTCTTC | CASSPWGQVQVYNEQFF
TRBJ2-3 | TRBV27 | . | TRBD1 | TGTGCCAGCAGGCCCGGGACAGCTGGCTCAAGGGTAGCGCAGTATTTT | CASRPGTAGSRVAQYF
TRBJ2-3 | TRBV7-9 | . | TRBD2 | TGTGCCAGCAGCGACCAACTAGCGGGGTTTAGCACAGATACGCAGTATTTT | CASSDQLAGFSTDTQYF
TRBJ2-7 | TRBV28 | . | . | TGTGCCAGCAGTTCTCCGGGGAGACACAACGGGGGAGAGCAGTACTTC | CASSSPGRHNGGEQYF
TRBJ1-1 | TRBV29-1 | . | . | TGCAGCGTGGGAGAGGGCACCCCCCCTGAAGCTTTCTTT | CSVGEGTPPEAFF
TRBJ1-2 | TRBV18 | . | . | TGTGCCAGCTCACCTGGGACAAGCCAAGGCTACACCTTC | CASSPGTSQGYTF
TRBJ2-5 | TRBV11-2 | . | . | TGTGCCAGCAGCTTAGTCGCCCAATCCATGAGGACCCAGTACTTC | CASSLVAQSMRTQYF
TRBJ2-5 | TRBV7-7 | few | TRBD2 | TGTGCCAGCAGCTTAGCGGGAGGGCAAGAGACCCAGTACTTC | CASSLAGGQETQYF
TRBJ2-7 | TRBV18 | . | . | TGTGCCAGCTCAAGTAGCGGCGGGGCCTACGAGCAGTACTTC | CASSSSGGAYEQYF
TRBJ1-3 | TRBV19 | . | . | TGTGCCAGTAAGGAGGGGAGCTCTGGAAACACCATATATTTT | CASKEGSSGNTIYF
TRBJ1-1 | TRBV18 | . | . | TGTGCCAGCTCACCAACCCTTGGGACCGCCTATGGGGGCATGAACACTGAAGCTTTCTTT | CASSPTLGTAYGGMNTEAFF
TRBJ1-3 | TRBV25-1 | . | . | TGTGCCAGCAGTGATCCCGTTACTGGAAACACCATATATTTT | CASSDPVTGNTIYF
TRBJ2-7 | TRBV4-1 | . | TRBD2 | TGCGCCAGCAGCCAGGGGACTAGCGGGAGCCAGCGGTCCTACGAGCAGTACTTC | CASSQGTSGSQRSYEQYF
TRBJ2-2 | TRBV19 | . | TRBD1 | TGTGCCAGTAGTATGGCGAATTTAGGGACAGGGAGGACCGGGGAGCTGTTTTTT | CASSMANLGTGRTGELFF
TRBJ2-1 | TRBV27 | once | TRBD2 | TGTGCCAGCAGCAAGACTAGCGGGAGTTATGATGAGCAGTTCTTC | CASSKTSGSYDEQFF
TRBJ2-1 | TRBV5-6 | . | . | TGTGCCAGCAGCCTGCCGGGACTCTTATTCAATGAGCAGTTCTTC | CASSLPGLLFNEQFF
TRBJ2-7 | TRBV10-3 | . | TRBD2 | TGTGCCATCAAGGACGGGACTAGCTCGTCCGAGCAGTACTTC | CAIKDGTSSSEQYF
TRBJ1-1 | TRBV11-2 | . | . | TGTGCCAGCAGCGAGAGGACTGGGACTGAAGCTTTCTTT | CASSERTGTEAFF
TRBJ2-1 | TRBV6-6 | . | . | TGTGCCAGCAGTTACATCAGGGTCGATGAGCAGTTCTTC | CASSYIRVDEQFF
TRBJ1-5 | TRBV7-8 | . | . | TGTGCCAGCAGCCCAGGGACAAGCAATCAGCCCCAGCATTTT | CASSPGTSNQPQHF
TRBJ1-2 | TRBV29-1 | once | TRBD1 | TGCAGCGTTGAAGAGGGACAGGAGCACTATGGCTACACCTTC | CSVEEGQEHYGYTF
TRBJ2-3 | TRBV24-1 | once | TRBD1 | TGTGCCACCAGTGATCCCCGGGACAGCCCAAGCACAGATACGCAGTATTTT | CATSDPRDSPSTDTQYF
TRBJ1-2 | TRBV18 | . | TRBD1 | TGTGCCAGCTCCCCACAGGGGGCAGGGAATGGCTACACCTTC | CASSPQGAGNGYTF
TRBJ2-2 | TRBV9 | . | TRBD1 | TGTGCCAGCAGCAATCGGGGACAGGGTAACACCGGGGAGCTGTTTTTT | CASSNRGQGNTGELFF
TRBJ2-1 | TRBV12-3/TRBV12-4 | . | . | TGTGCCAGCAGTTTTGGAGGGTGGCAGTTCTTC | CASSFGGWQFF
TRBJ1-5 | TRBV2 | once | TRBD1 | TGTGCCAGCACCACGAACAGGGGCCTCTATAGCAATCAGCCCCAGCATTTT | CASTTNRGLYSNQPQHF
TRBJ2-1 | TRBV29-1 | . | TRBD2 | TGCAGCGTTGAGGCTAGCGGGAGATACAATGAGCAGTTCTTC | CSVEASGRYNEQFF
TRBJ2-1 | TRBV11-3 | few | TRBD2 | TGTGCCAGCAGCTACCTACGAGTAGCGGGAGGCGGGGCAGTGGATGAGCAGTTCTTC | CASSYLRVAGGGAVDEQFF
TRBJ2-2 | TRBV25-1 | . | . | TGTGCCAGCAGGTCCGACACTGCGAACACCGGGGAGCTGTTTTTT | CASRSDTANTGELFF
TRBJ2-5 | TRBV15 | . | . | TGTGCCACCAGCAGAGGTCACACAATCCAAGAGACCCAGTACTTC | CATSRGHTIQETQYF
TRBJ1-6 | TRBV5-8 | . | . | TGTGCCAGCAGCTCAAGGGGCTCAGGAAGGGAGGATTCACCCCTCCACTTT | CASSSRGSGREDSPLHF
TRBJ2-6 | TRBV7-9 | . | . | TGTGCCAGCAGCTTACCCCCTTCCAGCTCTGGGGCCAACGTCCTGACTTTC | CASSLPPSSSGANVLTF
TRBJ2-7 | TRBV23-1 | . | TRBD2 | TGCGCCAGCAGTCAGCGACTAGCGGGGTCCTACGAGCAGTACTTC | CASSQRLAGSYEQYF
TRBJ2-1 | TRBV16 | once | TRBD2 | TGTGCCAGCAGCCAATCCCCTAGCGGCAATGAGCAGTTCTTC | CASSQSPSGNEQFF
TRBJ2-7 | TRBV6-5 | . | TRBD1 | TGTGCCAGCAGTAAAACAGGGGGCGCGTCCAACGAGCAGTACTTC | CASSKTGGASNEQYF
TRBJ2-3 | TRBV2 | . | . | TGTGCCAGCATCCGGGACACCACAGATACGCAGTATTTT | CASIRDTTDTQYF
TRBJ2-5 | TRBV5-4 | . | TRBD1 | TGTGCCAGCGGCGTGGACAGGGGAGATGAGACCCAGTACTTC | CASGVDRGDETQYF
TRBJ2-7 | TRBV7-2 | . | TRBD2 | TGTGCCAGCATCCCAGAACGGCTAGCGGGAGAGGTCGAGCAGTACTTC | CASIPERLAGEVEQYF
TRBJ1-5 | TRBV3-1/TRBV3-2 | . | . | TGTGCCAGCAGCCAAGGTATAGGGGGCAATCAGCCCCAGCATTTT | CASSQGIGGNQPQHF
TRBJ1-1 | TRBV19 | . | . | TGTGCCAGTAGATGGGGGCCGGGGAACACTGAAGCTTTCTTT | CASRWGPGNTEAFF
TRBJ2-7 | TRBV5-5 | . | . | TGTGCCAGCAGCTTAACCAGGGATGTCTACGAGCAGTACTTC | CASSLTRDVYEQYF
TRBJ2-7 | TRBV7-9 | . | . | TGTGCCAGCAGCTTAGGAGGAGGAGTCTGGGAGCAGTACTTC | CASSLGGGVWEQYF